A selection of T cell receptor beta chains follows, all from one sample in a study of PD-1 blockade in mismatch repair-deficient tumors. The method was immunoSEQ multiplex PCR; TCRdb's version includes in-frame clones alone and lacks a portion of them. This table has 75,000 to 85,000 clones, roughly 80% appearing once. The source was peripheral blood, collected 12 weeks after starting pembrolizumab. The receptor source for this set is an adult with mismatch repair-deficient cancer. Each CDR3 is given with its conserved first and last residue. A D gene is named only where the DNA matches it firmly. Clone size is shown for a subset of rows, as once, few, many or a class of expanded clone.

abundance: few; d_gene: -; v_gene: TRBV5-1; j_gene: TRBJ2-7; CDR3aa: CASSLFYPPSANPVSYEQYF; CDR3nt: TGCGCCAGCAGCTTGTTCTATCCTCCTAGCGCGAACCCAGTCTCCTACGAGCAGTACTTC
abundance: -; d_gene: -; v_gene: TRBV21-1; j_gene: TRBJ1-3; CDR3aa: CASSKPQGISRNTIYF; CDR3nt: TGTGCCAGCAGCAAGCCACAGGGGATATCGAGGAACACCATATATTTT
abundance: once; d_gene: -; v_gene: TRBV28; j_gene: TRBJ1-5; CDR3aa: CASSLLATGSNQPQHF; CDR3nt: TGTGCCAGCAGTTTATTGGCTACAGGGTCCAATCAGCCCCAGCATTTT
abundance: once; d_gene: TRBD1; v_gene: TRBV7-6; j_gene: TRBJ2-2; CDR3aa: CASSASTGAGELFF; CDR3nt: TGTGCCAGCAGCGCTTCAACAGGGGCCGGGGAGCTGTTTTTT
abundance: few; d_gene: -; v_gene: TRBV7-2; j_gene: TRBJ2-1; CDR3aa: CASSWGLEQFF; CDR3nt: TGTGCCAGCAGCTGGGGTCTTGAGCAGTTCTTC
abundance: few; d_gene: TRBD1; v_gene: TRBV29-1; j_gene: TRBJ1-2; CDR3aa: CSVEDRQGVSPYGYTF; CDR3nt: TGCAGCGTTGAAGATCGACAGGGAGTCTCACCCTATGGCTACACCTTC
abundance: -; d_gene: -; v_gene: TRBV6-5; j_gene: TRBJ1-2; CDR3aa: CASSPSPGGYTF; CDR3nt: TGTGCCAGCAGTCCGAGCCCGGGGGGCTACACCTTC
abundance: -; d_gene: TRBD2; v_gene: TRBV7-2; j_gene: TRBJ2-1; CDR3aa: CASSLTQREFYEQFF; CDR3nt: TGTGCCAGCAGCTTAACTCAGCGGGAGTTCTATGAGCAGTTCTTC
abundance: few; d_gene: -; v_gene: TRBV15; j_gene: TRBJ1-2; CDR3aa: CATSREEGDGYTF; CDR3nt: TGTGCCACCAGCAGAGAAGAGGGGGATGGCTACACCTTC
abundance: -; d_gene: TRBD1; v_gene: TRBV5-1; j_gene: TRBJ2-1; CDR3aa: CASSSGTGYGTGVAYNEQFF; CDR3nt: TGCGCCAGCAGCTCAGGGACAGGGTACGGGACGGGAGTGGCCTACAATGAGCAGTTCTTC
abundance: -; d_gene: -; v_gene: TRBV28; j_gene: TRBJ2-7; CDR3aa: CASSFIKAGSYEQYF; CDR3nt: TGTGCCAGCAGTTTCATAAAGGCGGGCTCCTACGAGCAGTACTTC
abundance: -; d_gene: -; v_gene: TRBV27; j_gene: TRBJ1-5; CDR3aa: CASRDREHQPQHF; CDR3nt: TGTGCCAGCAGGGACAGAGAGCATCAGCCCCAGCATTTT
abundance: -; d_gene: -; v_gene: TRBV7-3; j_gene: TRBJ1-1; CDR3aa: CASSPGPGVGEAFF; CDR3nt: TGTGCCAGCAGCCCGGGACCGGGGGTAGGGGAAGCTTTCTTT
abundance: medium-sized; d_gene: -; v_gene: TRBV21-1; j_gene: TRBJ2-7; CDR3aa: CASSPLGPPTEQYF; CDR3nt: TGTGCCAGCAGCCCTTTAGGGCCCCCTACCGAGCAGTACTTC
abundance: -; d_gene: -; v_gene: TRBV19; j_gene: TRBJ2-3; CDR3aa: CASSIARGTDTQYF; CDR3nt: TGTGCCAGTAGTATAGCCAGGGGCACAGATACGCAGTATTTT
abundance: -; d_gene: -; v_gene: TRBV29-1; j_gene: TRBJ2-1; CDR3aa: CSVEESVPLGLLGLNEQFF; CDR3nt: TGCAGCGTTGAAGAATCTGTTCCCCTTGGACTCCTAGGACTAAATGAGCAGTTCTTC
abundance: once; d_gene: -; v_gene: TRBV6-5; j_gene: TRBJ1-4; CDR3aa: CASSYARGEKLFF; CDR3nt: TGTGCCAGCAGTTACGCGAGGGGGGAGAAACTGTTTTTT
abundance: few; d_gene: TRBD1; v_gene: TRBV7-9; j_gene: TRBJ2-3; CDR3aa: CASSNQAPGQGILEQYF; CDR3nt: TGTGCCAGCAGCAACCAAGCACCGGGACAGGGGATTCTTGAGCAGTATTTT
abundance: few; d_gene: TRBD1; v_gene: TRBV27; j_gene: TRBJ2-7; CDR3aa: CASSRPAGQGAGEQYF; CDR3nt: TGTGCCAGCAGCCGTCCCGCGGGACAGGGGGCCGGCGAGCAGTACTTC
abundance: -; d_gene: -; v_gene: TRBV28; j_gene: TRBJ1-5; CDR3aa: CASVGPRGNQPQHF; CDR3nt: TGTGCCAGCGTGGGTCCCAGGGGCAATCAGCCCCAGCATTTT
abundance: -; d_gene: -; v_gene: TRBV9; j_gene: TRBJ2-1; CDR3aa: CASSPLTSTYNEQFF; CDR3nt: TGTGCCAGCAGCCCCTTGACATCCACCTACAATGAGCAGTTCTTC
abundance: -; d_gene: -; v_gene: TRBV27; j_gene: TRBJ1-1; CDR3aa: CASSLSIGSVAEAFF; CDR3nt: TGTGCCAGCAGTTTATCGATAGGGTCGGTCGCTGAAGCTTTCTTT
abundance: -; d_gene: -; v_gene: TRBV9; j_gene: TRBJ2-7; CDR3aa: CASSAGDTYEQYF; CDR3nt: TGTGCCAGCAGCGCGGGGGACACCTACGAGCAGTACTTC
abundance: -; d_gene: -; v_gene: TRBV30; j_gene: TRBJ2-1; CDR3aa: CAWSVYRLWETSYNEQFF; CDR3nt: TGTGCCTGGAGTGTATACAGATTGTGGGAGACCTCCTACAATGAGCAGTTCTTC
abundance: -; d_gene: TRBD1; v_gene: TRBV19; j_gene: TRBJ1-5; CDR3aa: CASSWDRGDQPQHF; CDR3nt: TGTGCCAGTAGCTGGGACAGGGGAGATCAGCCCCAGCATTTT
abundance: -; d_gene: -; v_gene: TRBV7-2; j_gene: TRBJ2-1; CDR3aa: CASSQGNEQFF; CDR3nt: TGTGCCAGCAGCCAAGGCAATGAGCAGTTCTTC
abundance: -; d_gene: -; v_gene: TRBV7-9; j_gene: TRBJ1-5; CDR3aa: CASSFFNQPQHF; CDR3nt: TGTGCCAGCAGCTTTTTTAATCAGCCCCAGCATTTT
abundance: -; d_gene: TRBD2; v_gene: TRBV5-4; j_gene: TRBJ2-1; CDR3aa: CASSSLAGASHEQFF; CDR3nt: TGTGCCAGCAGCTCACTAGCGGGAGCTTCCCATGAGCAGTTCTTC
abundance: -; d_gene: -; v_gene: TRBV5-4; j_gene: TRBJ2-2; CDR3aa: CALGRLEYNTGELFF; CDR3nt: TGTGCCCTTGGGCGACTGGAATACAACACCGGGGAGCTGTTTTTT
abundance: -; d_gene: TRBD2; v_gene: TRBV6-1; j_gene: TRBJ2-7; CDR3aa: CASIQLAGASYEQYF; CDR3nt: TGTGCCAGCATCCAGCTAGCGGGGGCCTCCTACGAGCAGTACTTC
abundance: -; d_gene: -; v_gene: TRBV6-5; j_gene: TRBJ1-4; CDR3aa: CASKAVDSEKLFF; CDR3nt: TGTGCCAGCAAGGCAGTTGATAGTGAAAAACTGTTTTTT
abundance: -; d_gene: -; v_gene: TRBV9; j_gene: TRBJ2-3; CDR3aa: CASSVVGSGTDTQYF; CDR3nt: TGTGCCAGCAGCGTAGTAGGTAGCGGCACAGATACGCAGTATTTT
abundance: many; d_gene: -; v_gene: TRBV10-3; j_gene: TRBJ2-1; CDR3aa: CASGAASATNEQFF; CDR3nt: TGTGCCAGCGGGGCGGCTAGCGCGACGAATGAGCAGTTCTTC
abundance: -; d_gene: TRBD2; v_gene: TRBV10-3; j_gene: TRBJ2-7; CDR3aa: CAIRSGIVSYEQYF; CDR3nt: TGTGCCATCCGAAGCGGGATAGTCTCCTACGAGCAGTACTTC
abundance: -; d_gene: TRBD1; v_gene: TRBV9; j_gene: TRBJ1-2; CDR3aa: CASSGDRGSDGYTF; CDR3nt: TGTGCCAGCAGTGGGGACAGGGGTAGTGATGGCTACACCTTC
abundance: -; d_gene: -; v_gene: TRBV5-1; j_gene: TRBJ1-1; CDR3aa: CASSEGMNTEAFF; CDR3nt: TGCGCCAGCAGCGAGGGGATGAACACTGAAGCTTTCTTT
abundance: few; d_gene: TRBD1; v_gene: TRBV5-1; j_gene: TRBJ1-2; CDR3aa: CASRPQGANYGYTF; CDR3nt: TGCGCCAGCAGACCACAGGGGGCGAACTATGGCTACACCTTC
abundance: -; d_gene: TRBD1; v_gene: TRBV6-5; j_gene: TRBJ1-2; CDR3aa: CASRGTGGHGYTF; CDR3nt: TGTGCCAGCAGGGGTACAGGGGGCCATGGCTACACCTTC
abundance: once; d_gene: TRBD1; v_gene: TRBV5-6; j_gene: TRBJ1-5; CDR3aa: CASSKDRGNQPQHF; CDR3nt: TGTGCCAGCAGCAAGGACAGGGGCAATCAGCCCCAGCATTTT
abundance: -; d_gene: -; v_gene: TRBV11-3; j_gene: TRBJ2-3; CDR3aa: CASSLRSDTQYF; CDR3nt: TGTGCCAGCAGCCTCAGGTCAGATACGCAGTATTTT
abundance: few; d_gene: -; v_gene: TRBV6-6; j_gene: TRBJ1-5; CDR3aa: CASSPSVGDSNQPQHF; CDR3nt: TGTGCCAGCAGTCCCTCAGTGGGGGATAGCAATCAGCCCCAGCATTTT
abundance: -; d_gene: TRBD1; v_gene: TRBV19; j_gene: TRBJ1-1; CDR3aa: CASSIQWDRGVEAFF; CDR3nt: TGTGCCAGTAGTATACAATGGGACAGGGGAGTTGAAGCTTTCTTT
abundance: -; d_gene: TRBD2; v_gene: TRBV2; j_gene: TRBJ2-7; CDR3aa: CASSERSGRTPYEQYF; CDR3nt: TGTGCCAGCAGTGAACGTAGCGGGAGGACACCCTACGAGCAGTACTTC
abundance: -; d_gene: -; v_gene: TRBV29-1; j_gene: TRBJ2-1; CDR3aa: CSVDHSNEQFF; CDR3nt: TGCAGCGTTGACCATTCCAATGAGCAGTTCTTC
abundance: few; d_gene: TRBD1; v_gene: TRBV5-6; j_gene: TRBJ1-5; CDR3aa: CASSSDRGGNQPQHF; CDR3nt: TGTGCCAGCAGTTCGGACAGGGGAGGCAATCAGCCCCAGCATTTT
abundance: -; d_gene: -; v_gene: TRBV2; j_gene: TRBJ2-1; CDR3aa: CASMKRVDNEQFF; CDR3nt: TGTGCCAGCATGAAGCGGGTGGACAATGAGCAGTTCTTC
abundance: -; d_gene: -; v_gene: TRBV7-2; j_gene: TRBJ2-1; CDR3aa: CASSHPGMSGPYNEQFF; CDR3nt: TGTGCCAGCAGCCATCCAGGTATGAGCGGTCCCTACAATGAGCAGTTCTTC
abundance: -; d_gene: TRBD2; v_gene: TRBV7-8; j_gene: TRBJ2-7; CDR3aa: CASNPWRASGRTEQYF; CDR3nt: TGTGCCAGCAACCCCTGGAGGGCTAGCGGGAGAACCGAGCAGTACTTC
abundance: -; d_gene: -; v_gene: TRBV11-2; j_gene: TRBJ2-7; CDR3aa: CASSPDRYEQYF; CDR3nt: TGTGCCAGCAGCCCTGACAGATACGAGCAGTACTTC
abundance: -; d_gene: -; v_gene: TRBV2; j_gene: TRBJ2-1; CDR3aa: CASSMTSSYNEQFF; CDR3nt: TGTGCCAGCAGTATGACTAGTTCCTACAATGAGCAGTTCTTC
abundance: once; d_gene: TRBD2; v_gene: TRBV11-3; j_gene: TRBJ2-5; CDR3aa: CASSGRASGRGGETQYF; CDR3nt: TGTGCCAGCAGCGGTCGGGCTAGCGGGCGTGGTGGAGAGACCCAGTACTTC
abundance: -; d_gene: -; v_gene: TRBV11-2; j_gene: TRBJ2-3; CDR3aa: CASSPGPGTDTQYF; CDR3nt: TGTGCCAGCAGCCCAGGACCCGGCACAGATACGCAGTATTTT